Listed below are T cell receptor beta chains from one sample, sequenced in a study of blood T cell repertoires in COVID-19. Repertoires were generated with immunoSEQ multiplex PCR, while TCRdb's copy carries only in-frame clones and drops some. The profile shows about 150,000 clones, 78% of them singletons. Specimen: peripheral blood. The source of these receptors is a woman aged 80 or older with acute or convalescent COVID-19. The CDR3 runs from the conserved cysteine through the conserved F or W. A D gene is named only where the DNA matches it firmly. Clone size is shown for a subset of rows, as once, few, many or a class of expanded clone.

size	V	D	J	DNA	CDR3
once	TRBV21-1	-	TRBJ1-1	TGTGCCAGCAGCAGACCAGAGCCGAGGGAAGCTTTCTTT	CASSRPEPREAFF
-	TRBV5-1	-	TRBJ2-1	TGCGCCAGCAGCTTAGCAAGCTCCTACAATGAGCAGTTCTTC	CASSLASSYNEQFF
-	TRBV6-2/TRBV6-3	-	TRBJ1-5	TGTGCCAGCAGTTCCGGACACCGTGGCAATCAGCCCCAGCATTTT	CASSSGHRGNQPQHF
-	TRBV7-8	TRBD1	TRBJ2-1	TGTGCCAGCAGCTTAATGGGACAGGGCAACAATGAGCAGTTCTTC	CASSLMGQGNNEQFF
-	TRBV11-2	TRBD2	TRBJ2-7	TGTGCCAGCAGCAAGTCCCTAGCGGGAGGAATCCACGAGCAGTACTTC	CASSKSLAGGIHEQYF
few	TRBV28	TRBD1	TRBJ2-7	TGTGCCAGCAGCATGACAGGGCTCTCCTACGAGCAGTACTTC	CASSMTGLSYEQYF
-	TRBV6-6	-	TRBJ1-2	TGTGCCAGCGCGGGGGCAGGGGCTGGCTACACCTTC	CASAGAGAGYTF
-	TRBV4-2	TRBD2	TRBJ2-3	TGTGCCAGCAGCCAGGGTGGAGTAGCGGGGGGGCGAGATACGCAGTATTTT	CASSQGGVAGGRDTQYF
few	TRBV7-2	-	TRBJ1-6	TGTGCCAGCAGCTTTCAGGCCAGCTCCTATAATTCACCCCTCCACTTT	CASSFQASSYNSPLHF
-	TRBV28	-	TRBJ2-4	TGTGCCAGCAGTCGACTTACGGTAGCCAAAAACATTCAGTACTTC	CASSRLTVAKNIQYF
-	TRBV2	-	TRBJ2-1	TGTGCCAGAGGACCTGGGGGGGCCACCTTGAGCTCCTACAATGAGCAGTTCTTC	CARGPGGATLSSYNEQFF
-	TRBV2	TRBD1	TRBJ1-1	TGTGCCAGCAGAGGGGGACAGGGTAATCTTCACACTGAAGCTTTCTTT	CASRGGQGNLHTEAFF
-	TRBV4-1	TRBD2	TRBJ2-1	TGCGCCAGCAGCTACGGACTAGCGGGAGGGGCGCGGAATGAGCAGTTCTTC	CASSYGLAGGARNEQFF
few	TRBV5-1	-	TRBJ2-7	TGCGCCAGCAGTGAACAGATCTACTACGAGCAGTACTTC	CASSEQIYYEQYF